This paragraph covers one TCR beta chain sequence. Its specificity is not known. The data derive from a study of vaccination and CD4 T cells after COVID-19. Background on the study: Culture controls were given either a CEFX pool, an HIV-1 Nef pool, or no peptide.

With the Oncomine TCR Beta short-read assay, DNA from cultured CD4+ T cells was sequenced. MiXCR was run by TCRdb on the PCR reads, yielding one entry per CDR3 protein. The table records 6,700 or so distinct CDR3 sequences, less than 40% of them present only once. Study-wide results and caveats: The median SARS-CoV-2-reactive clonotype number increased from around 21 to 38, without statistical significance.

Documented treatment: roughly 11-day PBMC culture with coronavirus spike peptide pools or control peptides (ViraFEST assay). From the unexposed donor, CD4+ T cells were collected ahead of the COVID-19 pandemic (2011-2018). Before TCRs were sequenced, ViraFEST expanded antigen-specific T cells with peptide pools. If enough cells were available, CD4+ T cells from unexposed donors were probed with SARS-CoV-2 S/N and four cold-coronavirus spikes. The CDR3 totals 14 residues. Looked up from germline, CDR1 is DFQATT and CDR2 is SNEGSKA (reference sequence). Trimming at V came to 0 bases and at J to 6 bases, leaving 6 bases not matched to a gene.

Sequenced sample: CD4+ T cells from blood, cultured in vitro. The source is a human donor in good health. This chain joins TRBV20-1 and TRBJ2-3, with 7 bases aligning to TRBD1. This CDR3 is CSARDYGQADTQYF. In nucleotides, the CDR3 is TGCAGTGCTAGAGATTACGGACAGGCCGATACGCAGTATTTT.